Below are 3 T cell receptor beta chains sequenced from a single sample in a study of T-cell memory formation after mild COVID-19 (dated by TCRdb to about 2021). Libraries were built with 5' RACE. TCRdb names Illumina NovaSeq 6000 as the instrument used. The public reads were reprocessed in TCRdb via fastp at Q25 and MiXCR, keeping in-frame beta chains. Each record represents a unique CDR3 protein, reported with the most common genes and DNA among its rows. Across this sample there are about 260,000 distinct CDR3 sequences, with approximately 7.6% seen only once. The ten largest clones represent 22% of the sample. Sequences were obtained from PBMCs or a T cell subset sorted from them (not recorded which). All receptors come from a man younger than 35 who had mild COVID-19 (a few samples of this study predate the infection). The sample titles of this study are shuffled in the database, so cell type and time point are left out; the donor was told from shared clones.

This clonotype was counted only a few times. This rearrangement joins TRBV9 to TRBJ1-1; D gene uncertain. This CDR3 has 14 residues. CDR1 and CDR2 (germline): SGDLS, YYNGEE. V lost 0 bases and J lost 1, with 7 bases in between. The CDR3 region is CASSVAYGNTEAFF. The CDR3 DNA reads as TGTGCCAGCAGCGTAGCTTACGGGAACACTGAAGCTTTCTTT.

The gene calls are TRBV4-3 and TRBJ2-5, with D possibly TRBD1 on 6 matching bases. The CDR3 covers 14 residues. Germline V gene lookup returns CDR1 LGHNA and CDR2 YSLEER. Trimming took 4 bases from V and 0 from J, leaving 9 bases between them. The CDR3 DNA follows: TGCGCCAGCAGCCCGGACAGTTACCAAGAGACCCAGTACTTC. Translated: CASSPDSYQETQYF.

This clonotype was observed a few times. This rearrangement joins TRBV6-1 to TRBJ1-5; TRBD1 is a possible D gene (6 bases). V was pared by 6 bases and J by 0 bases, with 9 bases between. CDR1 is MNHNS and CDR2 is SASEGT in the germline V gene. CDR3 length: 14 residues. This CDR3 is CASRRTVSNQPQHF. The CDR3 DNA is TGTGCCAGCAGGAGGACAGTTAGCAATCAGCCCCAGCATTTT.